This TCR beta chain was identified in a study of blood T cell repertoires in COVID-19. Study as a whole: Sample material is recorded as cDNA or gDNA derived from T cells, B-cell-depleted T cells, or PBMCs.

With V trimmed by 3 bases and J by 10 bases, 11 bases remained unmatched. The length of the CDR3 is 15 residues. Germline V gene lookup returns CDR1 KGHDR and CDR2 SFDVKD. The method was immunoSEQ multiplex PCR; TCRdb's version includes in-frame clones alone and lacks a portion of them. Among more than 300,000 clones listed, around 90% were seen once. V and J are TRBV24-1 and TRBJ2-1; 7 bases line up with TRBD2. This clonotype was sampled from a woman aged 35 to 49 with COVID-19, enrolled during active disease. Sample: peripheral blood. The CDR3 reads CATSDTAPPGGEQFF. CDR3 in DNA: TGTGCCACCAGTGATACGGCCCCTCCCGGGGGGGAGCAGTTCTTC.